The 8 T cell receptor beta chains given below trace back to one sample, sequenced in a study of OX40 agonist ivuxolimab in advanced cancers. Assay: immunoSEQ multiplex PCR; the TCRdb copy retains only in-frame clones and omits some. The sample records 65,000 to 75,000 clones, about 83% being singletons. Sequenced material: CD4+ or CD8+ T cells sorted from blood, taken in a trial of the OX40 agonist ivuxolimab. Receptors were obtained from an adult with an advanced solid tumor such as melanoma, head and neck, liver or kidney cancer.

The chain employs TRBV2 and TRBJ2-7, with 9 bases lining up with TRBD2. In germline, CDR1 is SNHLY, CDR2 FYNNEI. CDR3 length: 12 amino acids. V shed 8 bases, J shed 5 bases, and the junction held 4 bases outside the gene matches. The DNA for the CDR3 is TGTGCCAGCGGCGGGGGGGTCCACGAGCAGTACTTC. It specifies CASGGGVHEQYF. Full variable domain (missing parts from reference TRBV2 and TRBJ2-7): EPEVTQTPSHQVTQMGQEVILRCVPISNHLYFYWYRQILGQKVEFLVSFYNNEISEKSEIFDDQFSVERPDGSNFTLKIRSTKLEDSAMYFCASGGGVHEQYFGPGTRLTVT.

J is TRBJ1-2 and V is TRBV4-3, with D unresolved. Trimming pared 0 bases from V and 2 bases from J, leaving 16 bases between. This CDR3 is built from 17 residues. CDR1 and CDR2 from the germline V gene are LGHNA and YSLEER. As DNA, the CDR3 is TGCGCCAGCAGCCAAGAAGGTCCGGGGAGAAGGAACTATGGCTACACCTTC. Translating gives CASSQEGPGRRNYGYTF.

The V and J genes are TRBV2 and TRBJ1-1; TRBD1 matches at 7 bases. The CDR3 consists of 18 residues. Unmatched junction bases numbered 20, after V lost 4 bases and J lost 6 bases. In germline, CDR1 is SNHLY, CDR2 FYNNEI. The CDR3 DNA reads TGTGCCAGCAGTGCTCAGATAGGGGGCGTGGGAGTTAGCGCTGAAGCTTTCTTT. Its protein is CASSAQIGGVGVSAEAFF.

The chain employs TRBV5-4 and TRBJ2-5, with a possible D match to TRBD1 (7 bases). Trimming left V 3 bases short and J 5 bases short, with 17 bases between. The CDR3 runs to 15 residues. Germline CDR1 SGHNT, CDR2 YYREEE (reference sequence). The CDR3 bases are TGTGCCAGCAGCTCACTACAGACAGGGAGGGAGACCCAGTACTTC. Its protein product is CASSSLQTGRETQYF.

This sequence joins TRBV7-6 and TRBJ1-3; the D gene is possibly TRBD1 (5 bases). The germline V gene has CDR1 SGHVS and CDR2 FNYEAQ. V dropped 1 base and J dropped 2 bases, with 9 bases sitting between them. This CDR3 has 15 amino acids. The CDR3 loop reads CASSLVRGAGNTIYF. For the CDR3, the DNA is TGTGCCAGCAGCTTAGTGCGAGGGGCTGGAAACACCATATATTTT.

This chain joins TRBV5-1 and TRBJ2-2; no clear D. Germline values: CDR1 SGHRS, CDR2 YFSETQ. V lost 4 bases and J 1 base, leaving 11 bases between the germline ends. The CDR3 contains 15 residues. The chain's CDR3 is CASSPMRGNTGELFF. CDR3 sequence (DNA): TGCGCCAGCAGCCCAATGAGAGGGAACACCGGGGAGCTGTTTTTT.

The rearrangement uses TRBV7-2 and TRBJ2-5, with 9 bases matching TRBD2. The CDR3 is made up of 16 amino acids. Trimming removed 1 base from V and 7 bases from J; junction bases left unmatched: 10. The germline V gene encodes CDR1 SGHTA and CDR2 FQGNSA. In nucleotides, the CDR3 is TGTGCCAGCAGCTTAGAACTAGCGGGTCGAAGGGGGACCCAGTACTTC. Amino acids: CASSLELAGRRGTQYF.

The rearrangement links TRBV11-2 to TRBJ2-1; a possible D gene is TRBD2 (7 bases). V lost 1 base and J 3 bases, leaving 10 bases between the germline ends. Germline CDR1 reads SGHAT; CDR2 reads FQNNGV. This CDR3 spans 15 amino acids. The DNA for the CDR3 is TGTGCCAGCAGCTTAGGGGGGGGCAACTACAATGAGCAGTTCTTC. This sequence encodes CASSLGGGNYNEQFF.